The clone carrying this T cell receptor beta chain was picked up a small number of times. This specimen comes from a study of blood T cell repertoires in COVID-19. Germline values: CDR1 SGHRS, CDR2 YFSETQ. The CDR3 contains 15 residues. The V and J ends lost 0 bases and 0 bases respectively, with 9 bases between them. Authors' data handling: Nucleated cell counts were estimated from reference gene primer amplification. This table comes from immunoSEQ multiplex PCR, and its TCRdb copy is limited to in-frame clones, with some not included. V and J calls and clone size follow that table, whereas D and trimming were derived from the DNA. This table holds approximately 430,000 clones, around 86% found once.

V usage is TRBV5-1 and J usage is TRBJ1-1, with D perhaps TRBD1 (6 bases). Material: peripheral blood. This TCR came from a woman in her 30s with active or convalescent COVID-19. This CDR3 reads CASSLDGGLNTEAFF. DNA of the CDR3: TGCGCCAGCAGCTTGGATGGGGGCCTGAACACTGAAGCTTTCTTT.